Listed below are T cell receptor beta chains from one sample, sequenced in a study of Tregs in tolerant kidney transplant recipients. Sequenced by immunoSEQ multiplex PCR; TCRdb stores in-frame clones only, minus some. The profile shows some 16,000 clones, more than 90% of them singletons. Specimen: CD8+ T cells from blood. These receptors all stem from a human donor in good health. CDR3s include the opening cysteine and the closing phenylalanine or tryptophan. Clone size is shown for a subset of rows, as once, few, many or a class of expanded clone.

TRBJ2-6 | TRBV27 | 15 | - | CASSLLPAGANVLTF
TRBJ2-2 | TRBV9 | 12 | - | CASSVGTGELFF
TRBJ1-1 | TRBV6-5 | 13 | - | CASTLQPGVEAFF
TRBJ1-2 | TRBV27 | 15 | few | CASSIGQGAVYGYTF
TRBJ2-7 | TRBV7-2 | 14 | - | CASSLDVGGYEQYF
TRBJ1-2 | TRBV7-9 | 14 | - | CASSYAAPNYGYTF
TRBJ1-6 | TRBV4-3 | 17 | - | CASSQDLRGRDNSPLHF
TRBJ2-7 | TRBV2 | 14 | - | CASRAPTGGSEQYF
TRBJ1-4 | TRBV5-4 | 14 | - | CASSPGGAREKLFF
TRBJ2-5 | TRBV7-6 | 15 | - | CASSLAAGAQETQYF
TRBJ1-2 | TRBV4-1 | 14 | - | CASSQPDRSYGYTF
TRBJ2-7 | TRBV2 | 16 | - | CASSAEQGRLPYEQYF
TRBJ1-2 | TRBV6-5 | 14 | - | CASSYMTGNYGYTF